This T cell receptor beta chain was obtained from a study of blood T cell repertoires in COVID-19. About the research overall: In each case, the material was cDNA or gDNA derived from T cells, B-cell-depleted T cells, or PBMCs.

Enrollment of patients from Seattle took place during active infection, with longitudinal follow-up. In the study's own analysis: Amplified reference gene primers provided the basis for estimating nucleated cell counts. Clones were sequenced by immunoSEQ multiplex PCR, and TCRdb holds only the in-frame ones, with some missing. The V and J calls and clone size are taken from that table; D and trimming were inferred from the DNA. The data hold around 110,000 clones, with approximately 80% observed a single time. The V and J ends lost 6 bases and 9 bases, in that order; junction bases with no gene match: 7. The CDR3 length is 15 residues. Per the germline V gene, CDR1 is ENHRY and CDR2 is SYGVKD.

Sample: peripheral blood. V is TRBV10-3 and J is TRBJ2-1, with 14 bases fitting TRBD2. This TCR was sampled from a man older than 75 with COVID-19, enrolled during active disease. DNA for the CDR3: TGTGCCATCAGAGGGACTAGCGGGAGAACGGGTGAGCAGTTCTTC. This sequence encodes CAIRGTSGRTGEQFF.